This TCR beta chain is drawn from a study of neurological immune-mediated disorders. This clonotype came up many times. Its antigen is currently unknown. Study results and limitations: CDR3 amino acid sequences found in expanded clones were never shared across subjects, suggesting private repertoires in all groups. As far as clinical or MRI features were concerned, none was associated with the multiple sclerosis repertoire cluster.

As for the cDNA, it was generated by 5'RACE with 10-nucleotide random UMIs. One entry per CDR3 protein results from TCRdb running MiXCR on the 5' RACE reads. The table shows 17,000 or so distinct CDR3 sequences, with about 2.5% occurring only once. This CDR3 is built from 17 residues. V was trimmed by 2 bases and J by 0 bases, leaving 14 bases between them. CDR1 and CDR2 from the germline V gene are MDHEN and SYDVKM. Material: PBMCs. The rearrangement links TRBV28 to TRBJ2-1; possibly TRBD1 or TRBD2 for D (5 bases each). The receptor comes from a woman aged 18-29 years with multiple sclerosis. The CDR3 bases are TGTGCCAGCAGTTTACCATACGGGGCTAGCTCCTACAATGAGCAGTTCTTC. Its translation is CASSLPYGASSYNEQFF.